This T cell receptor (beta chain) was identified during a study of blood T cell repertoires in COVID-19. Study-wide context: The samples span acute and convalescent COVID-19 from the United States, Italy and Spain.

Generated by immunoSEQ multiplex PCR, the TCRdb table keeps only in-frame clones and is missing some. The data contain some 410,000 clones, over 75% of them singletons. Germline V gene lookup returns CDR1 MNHEY and CDR2 SVGAGI. The CDR3 contains 15 residues. V was shortened by 4 bases and J by 4 bases, with 17 bases between the two germline ends. The J gene is TRBJ2-7, the V gene TRBV6-5; TRBD1 is a possible D gene (8 bases). This receptor was taken from a woman aged 25 to 39 with acute COVID-19. The sample taken for sequencing was PBMCs or T cells enriched from blood (not recorded which). The CDR3 loop reads CASSSQGGNPYEQYF. For the CDR3, the DNA is TGTGCCAGCAGTTCACAGGGGGGGAACCCATACGAGCAGTACTTC.